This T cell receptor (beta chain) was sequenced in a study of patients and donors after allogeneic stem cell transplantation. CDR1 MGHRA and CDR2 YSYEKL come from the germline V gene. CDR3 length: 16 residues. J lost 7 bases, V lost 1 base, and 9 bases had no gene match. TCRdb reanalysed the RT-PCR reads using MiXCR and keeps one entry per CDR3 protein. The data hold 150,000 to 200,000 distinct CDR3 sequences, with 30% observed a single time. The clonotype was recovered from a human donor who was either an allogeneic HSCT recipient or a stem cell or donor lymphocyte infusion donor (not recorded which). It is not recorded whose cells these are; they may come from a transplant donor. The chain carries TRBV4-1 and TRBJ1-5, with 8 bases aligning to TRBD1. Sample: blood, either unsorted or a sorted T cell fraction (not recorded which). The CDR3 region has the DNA TGCGCCAGCAGCCAAGTTGCCAGGGGGCGCGGACAGCCCCAGCATTTT. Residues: CASSQVARGRGQPQHF.